The 6 T cell receptor beta chains below come from one sample, sequenced in a study of blood T cell repertoires in COVID-19. Profiling relied on immunoSEQ multiplex PCR, and the TCRdb table lists in-frame clones only, not all of them. The table includes around 240,000 clones, approximately 84% detected once. The sequencing input was peripheral blood. These receptors were taken from a woman in her twenties or thirties who had recovered from COVID-19.

The chain is built from TRBV6-2 or TRBV6-3 and TRBJ1-5; TRBD1 matches at 8 bases. There are 14 residues in the CDR3. CDR1 and CDR2 (germline): MNHEY, SVGEGT. Trimming cost V 4 bases and J 4 bases; bases outside gene matches: 3. The CDR3 DNA is TGTGCCAGCAGTTTTACAGGGGGAAATCAGCCCCAGCATTTT. Translation gives CASSFTGGNQPQHF.

The chain uses TRBV19 and TRBJ1-2, with unresolved D. Per the germline V gene, CDR1 is LNHDA and CDR2 is SQIVND (reference sequence). V shed 3 bases and J shed 1 base, with 12 bases lying between them. CDR3 length equals 15 residues. CDR3 DNA sequence: TGTGCCAGTAGTATGAGCTACCGTGATAACTATGGCTACACCTTC. Translated: CASSMSYRDNYGYTF.

The gene calls are TRBV11-2 and TRBJ1-1; the D gene is possibly TRBD1 (6 bases). Looked up from germline, CDR1 is SGHAT and CDR2 is FQNNGV. V lost 4 bases and J lost 1, with 16 bases in between. This CDR3 comprises 16 residues. The CDR3 DNA reads as TGTGCCAGCAGCTCGACGAAACAGGGCCGGAACACTGAAGCTTTCTTT. Its protein product is CASSSTKQGRNTEAFF.

The chain employs TRBV7-9 and TRBJ2-1; D ambiguous. Germline CDR1 reads SEHNR; CDR2 reads FQNEAQ (reference sequence). CDR3 length equals 15 residues. V dropped 7 bases and J dropped 0 bases, with 13 bases sitting between them. In DNA, the CDR3 is TGTGCCAGCATATCTTCAAAGAGCTCCTACAATGAGCAGTTCTTC. The encoded protein is CASISSKSSYNEQFF.

The rearrangement joins TRBV5-6 to TRBJ2-2; D not certain. V was trimmed by 2 bases and J by 0 bases, leaving 8 bases between them. CDR3 length: 15 amino acids. Germline loops: CDR1 SGHDT, CDR2 YYEEEE. As DNA, the CDR3 is TGTGCCAGCAGCTTAACAGATACGAACACCGGGGAGCTGTTTTTT. Translating gives CASSLTDTNTGELFF.

Only one count was recorded for this clone. The rearrangement uses TRBV9 and TRBJ2-3, with TRBD2 as a possible D gene (6 bases). The CDR3 runs 18 residues. V was trimmed by 0 bases and J by 0 bases, leaving 17 bases between them. Germline V gene sequence: CDR1 SGDLS, CDR2 YYNGEE. The CDR3 sequence is CASSVAPLASISTDTQYF. The DNA of the CDR3 is TGTGCCAGCAGCGTAGCTCCACTAGCTTCCATAAGCACAGATACGCAGTATTTT.